This T cell receptor (beta chain) derives from a study of T cells after yellow fever vaccination. This CDR3 has 13 residues. With 7 bases removed from V and 7 bases from J, the gap between germline ends came to 20 bases. Germline V gene lookup returns CDR1 SQVTM and CDR2 ANQGSEA. TCRdb used MiXCR to reprocess the 5' RACE reads, holding one entry per CDR3 protein. Of over 150,000 distinct CDR3 sequences in the sample, under 7.5% were seen once. This clonotype was observed at least ten times. This receptor was identified in a man younger than 30 who received the YFV17D yellow fever vaccine. This sample comprised CD4+ T cells sorted from PBMCs, obtained around 5 days after the first yellow fever vaccination. The gene calls are TRBV29-1 and TRBJ2-7; TRBD2 is a possible D gene (7 bases). The CDR3 spells CSGSKGGAREQYF. CDR3 coding DNA: TGCAGCGGTAGCAAGGGGGGGGCACGTGAGCAGTACTTC.